A selection of T cell receptor beta chains follows, all from one sample in a study of blood T cell repertoires in COVID-19. Method: immunoSEQ multiplex PCR; TCRdb's copy keeps in-frame clones and lacks some. The table records around 75,000 clones, less than 85% of them present only once. Material for sequencing was peripheral blood. Receptors were obtained from a man aged 45-65 years with COVID-19, enrolled during active disease. The CDR3 runs from the conserved cysteine through the conserved F or W. D genes are given only for firm matches. Clone size appears in some rows only: once, few, many, or a class for an expanded clone.

cdr3_nt cdr3_aa j_call d_call v_call clone_size
TGTGCCAGTAGTATCAGGGGAAGGGGTGCAACTAATGAAAAACTGTTTTTT CASSIRGRGATNEKLFF TRBJ1-4 . TRBV19 .
TGTGCCAGCAGTCTCCAGGGGGTCAGCTCTGGAAACACCATATATTTT CASSLQGVSSGNTIYF TRBJ1-3 TRBD1 TRBV2 once
TGTGCCAGCAGCCAAACCCATGGACTAGCACAATCCTACGAGCAGTACTTC CASSQTHGLAQSYEQYF TRBJ2-7 TRBD2 TRBV7-9 .
TGCGCCAGCAGCTTGGGTGAGGAACCACATACCTACGAGCAGTACTTC CASSLGEEPHTYEQYF TRBJ2-7 . TRBV5-1 .
TGTGCCAGCAGCTTAACTGGGGGGGCGCAGAACACCGGGGAGCTGTTTTTT CASSLTGGAQNTGELFF TRBJ2-2 . TRBV7-3 .
TGCGCCACCTCTCCCGGGACAGGGAATGAGCAGTTCTTC CATSPGTGNEQFF TRBJ2-1 TRBD1 TRBV4-3 .
TGTGCCTGGAGACTTCTACTAGGGGGCGATGAGCAGTTCTTC CAWRLLLGGDEQFF TRBJ2-1 TRBD1 TRBV30 few
TGTGCCAGCAGTTTAACCTCCAGCCGGGGGCAAGAGACCCAGTACTTC CASSLTSSRGQETQYF TRBJ2-5 . TRBV27 .
TGTGCCAGCAGCGCAGAACCGGGACTAGCGGCGAATGAGCAGTTCTTC CASSAEPGLAANEQFF TRBJ2-1 TRBD2 TRBV9 .
TGTGCCAGCAGTGATCTGGGAGCGGGGAACAATGAGCAGTTCTTC CASSDLGAGNNEQFF TRBJ2-1 TRBD2 TRBV2 .
TGTGCCAGCAGCGCCAACAGGGGCGGTCAGCCCCAGCATTTT CASSANRGGQPQHF TRBJ1-5 TRBD1 TRBV28 .
TGTGCCAGCGGGCTAGCGCTCCAAGAGACCCAGTACTTC CASGLALQETQYF TRBJ2-5 . TRBV2 few
TGTGCCAGCAGCAAGCAACCCGGACAGGCGATTACCGGGGAGCTGTTTTTT CASSKQPGQAITGELFF TRBJ2-2 TRBD1 TRBV9 once
TGTGCCAGCAGCCACGGGGTAAGAGCCCACAATGGGCAGTTCTTC CASSHGVRAHNGQFF TRBJ2-1 . TRBV6-5 .
TGTGCCTGGGAGAAGGACAGCGTTCGTGAAAAACTGTTTTTT CAWEKDSVREKLFF TRBJ1-4 . TRBV30 .
TGTGCCAGCAGCTTAGCGTCGGGGAGGGCTGGAGAGACCCAGTACTTC CASSLASGRAGETQYF TRBJ2-5 TRBD2 TRBV7-2 .
TGTGCCAGCAGCCTTGACAGGACTCAGCCCCAGCATTTT CASSLDRTQPQHF TRBJ1-5 . TRBV6-5 .
TGCGCCAGCAGCCGGCCGGACAGGGGGCGAATGGATGAGCAGTTCTTC CASSRPDRGRMDEQFF TRBJ2-1 TRBD1 TRBV5-1 once
TGTGCCAGCAGCTGGGACAGGGGGAACACTGAAGCTTTCTTT CASSWDRGNTEAFF TRBJ1-1 TRBD1 TRBV5-4 .
TGTGCCAGCAGTACCCCAGACAGACTGATGAACACTGAAGCTTTCTTT CASSTPDRLMNTEAFF TRBJ1-1 . TRBV28 once
TGCGCCAGCAGCCAAGGGGGGGGGCCAGAGACCCAGTACTTC CASSQGGGPETQYF TRBJ2-5 . TRBV5-1 .
TGCAGTGCTAGTGGACCAGGACAGGGGTCCTCCGAGCAGTACTTC CSASGPGQGSSEQYF TRBJ2-7 TRBD1 TRBV20-1 .
TGTGCCAGTAGTACGGGACAGCGAAGCAATCAGCCCCAGCATTTT CASSTGQRSNQPQHF TRBJ1-5 TRBD1 TRBV19 .
TGTGCCAGCAGCGATAGCGGGGGCCAAGAGACCCAGTACTTC CASSDSGGQETQYF TRBJ2-5 TRBD2 TRBV5-4 .
TGTGCCAGCAGCTTAAGCAGGGGAAGGGAGACCCAGTACTTC CASSLSRGRETQYF TRBJ2-5 . TRBV7-2 .
TGTGCCTCGGGGACAGGGGAATCACCCCTCCACTTT CASGTGESPLHF TRBJ1-6 TRBD1 TRBV10-3 .
TGCGCCAGCAGCACAGACAGGTTCAACACCGGGGAGCTGTTTTTT CASSTDRFNTGELFF TRBJ2-2 . TRBV5-1 .
TGTGCCAGCAGTGAGACTACACAAGAGACCCAGTACTTC CASSETTQETQYF TRBJ2-5 . TRBV6-1 .
TGCGCCAGCAGTGGGGGACAGAACACCGGGGAGCTGTTTTTT CASSGGQNTGELFF TRBJ2-2 . TRBV10-1 .
TGTGCCAGCAGTTACCCCCTGGGCAGGGTCGGCACCGGGGAGCTGTTTTTT CASSYPLGRVGTGELFF TRBJ2-2 . TRBV6-2/TRBV6-3 .
TGTGCCAGCAGCTTATTCGGGATCCCTGGAAACACCATATATTTT CASSLFGIPGNTIYF TRBJ1-3 . TRBV7-8 .
TGTGCCAGCTCACTGGGGGCAGGGAGCGACTATGGCTACACCTTC CASSLGAGSDYGYTF TRBJ1-2 . TRBV18 .
TGTGCCACCTTAAACAGGGATCTAGGCTATGGCTACACCTTC CATLNRDLGYGYTF TRBJ1-2 . TRBV7-9 .
TGTGCCAGCAGCCCTGGACAGGGGGCGACCGGGGAGCTGTTTTTT CASSPGQGATGELFF TRBJ2-2 TRBD1 TRBV3-1/TRBV3-2 once
TGCGCCAGCAGCCAAGGACAGGAGGTTTGGGCCAACGTCCTGACTTTC CASSQGQEVWANVLTF TRBJ2-6 TRBD1 TRBV5-1 .
TGTGCCAGTAGTACACGGGACAGGGGCTCCGAGCAGTACTTC CASSTRDRGSEQYF TRBJ2-7 TRBD1 TRBV19 once
TGCGCCAGCAGCGCCGGGACTAGCGGGGGGGCGGGAAATGAGCAGTTCTTC CASSAGTSGGAGNEQFF TRBJ2-1 TRBD2 TRBV10-2 .
TGTGCCAGCAGCCCCAGCAGCGCGAACACTGAAGCTTTCTTT CASSPSSANTEAFF TRBJ1-1 . TRBV4-2 .
TGCGCCAGCAGTTTTGGACAGGACACTGAAGCTTTCTTT CASSFGQDTEAFF TRBJ1-1 TRBD1 TRBV10-1 many
TGTGCCAGCTCACCAGGGCAGGGATGGGAAGAGACCCAGTACTTC CASSPGQGWEETQYF TRBJ2-5 . TRBV18 .
TGTGCCAGCAGCGTAGGGGGGGTTGCCTACGAGCAGTACTTC CASSVGGVAYEQYF TRBJ2-7 . TRBV9 once
TGTGCCAGCAGCAAAGGCCGGACAGGGGGCACGAGAAACACCATATATTTT CASSKGRTGGTRNTIYF TRBJ1-3 TRBD1 TRBV7-9 few
TGTGCCAGCAGCTCTTTGACAGGTAGAAGCTCACCCCTCCACTTT CASSSLTGRSSPLHF TRBJ1-6 . TRBV11-2 .
TGTGCCAGCAGCTTGCAGGGGGTGGGGGCCCAGCATTTT CASSLQGVGAQHF TRBJ1-5 TRBD1 TRBV5-4 few
TGTGCCAGCAGTCGAATCACCTCCGGGGGACCAAACACTGAAGCTTTCTTT CASSRITSGGPNTEAFF TRBJ1-1 . TRBV27 few
TGTGCCAGAAGGAGGGGGGGATGGTCAGCCCAGCATTTT CARRRGGWSAQHF TRBJ1-5 . TRBV21-1 .
TGTGCCAGCAGTTACTCCGGGACAGAAGCTTTCTTT CASSYSGTEAFF TRBJ1-1 . TRBV2 .
TGTGCCAGTAGTTACCGGGGCGGGGGATACAATGAGCAGTTCTTC CASSYRGGGYNEQFF TRBJ2-1 TRBD2 TRBV19 .
TGTGCCATCAGTGCGTCGGCGGGGGACCAAAGCACAGATACGCAGTATTTT CAISASAGDQSTDTQYF TRBJ2-3 TRBD2 TRBV10-3 .
TGTGCCAGCAGCTTAGATAATAATTCACCCCTCCACTTT CASSLDNNSPLHF TRBJ1-6 . TRBV11-2 few
TGTGCAAGTCGCTCCCGCTATAGCAATCAGCCCCAGCATTTT CASRSRYSNQPQHF TRBJ1-5 . TRBV12-2 few
TGCGCCAGCAGCGCCACGGGACGGGAGGATGAAAAACTGTTTTTT CASSATGREDEKLFF TRBJ1-4 . TRBV5-1 .
TGTGCCAGCAGCTCAGAACCCAATTCCTACAATGAGCAGTTCTTC CASSSEPNSYNEQFF TRBJ2-1 . TRBV7-8 .
TGTGCCATCAGTGAGCCCCCGGGACAGGGCTCCTACGAGCAGTACTTC CAISEPPGQGSYEQYF TRBJ2-7 TRBD1 TRBV10-3 .
TGTGCCAGTAGTACAAACAAATACACCGGGGAGCTGTTTTTT CASSTNKYTGELFF TRBJ2-2 . TRBV19 few
TGTGCCAGCAGTGATTATCCAGGAAATTCACCCCTCCACTTT CASSDYPGNSPLHF TRBJ1-6 . TRBV6-1 .
TGCGCCAGCAGTAAAGGGCCTAGCGGGTCGGTGGAGACCCAGTACTTC CASSKGPSGSVETQYF TRBJ2-5 TRBD2 TRBV10-2 .